Listed below are T cell receptor beta chains from one sample, sequenced in a study of identical twins. Using its own MiXCR run on the 5' RACE reads, TCRdb lists one record per CDR3 protein. The data hold 550,000 to 700,000 distinct CDR3 sequences, with approximately 21% observed a single time. The same sample was also used in a study of T cells expressing NK-cell markers.

The sample consisted of PBMCs. These receptors were taken from a woman between 18 and 30 years old in good health. Each CDR3 is given with its conserved first and last residue. The D gene is left open where the match is weak. Only part of the rows carry a size: once, few, many, or a class if the clone is expanded.

V gene	D gene	clone size	J gene	CDR3 protein	CDR3 DNA
TRBV28	.	.	TRBJ2-5	CASRPPRGPSSQYF	TGTGCCAGCAGGCCTCCGAGGGGACCTTCTTCCCAGTACTTC
TRBV5-1	.	.	TRBJ2-4	CARSSVGGGNIQYF	TGCGCCAGGAGCAGTGTGGGGGGCGGGAACATTCAGTACTTC
TRBV3-1	.	.	TRBJ2-5	CASSPSGVRQETQYF	TGTGCCAGCAGCCCTTCGGGAGTGCGACAAGAGACCCAGTACTTC
TRBV20-1	TRBD2	.	TRBJ2-1	CSATPLGLAGRNYNEQFF	TGCAGTGCTACTCCCCTGGGACTAGCGGGGAGGAATTACAATGAGCAGTTCTTC
TRBV20-1	TRBD2	many	TRBJ2-5	CSARSGGRETQYF	TGCAGTGCTAGGAGCGGGGGGAGGGAGACCCAGTACTTC
TRBV6-2/TRBV6-3	TRBD2	.	TRBJ2-7	CASSYLAGNEQYF	TGTGCCAGCAGTTACCTAGCGGGTAACGAGCAGTACTTC
TRBV12-3/TRBV12-4	TRBD1	.	TRBJ1-1	CASRSDRGMNTEAFF	TGTGCCAGCAGAAGTGACAGGGGGATGAACACTGAAGCTTTCTTT
TRBV20-1	.	.	TRBJ2-7	CSAQGEAKQYF	TGCAGTGCTCAGGGAGAGGCCAAGCAGTACTTC
TRBV20-1	TRBD1	many	TRBJ2-1	CSATTLQGAEQFF	TGCAGTGCTACGACTTTACAGGGGGCGGAGCAGTTCTTC
TRBV20-1	.	few	TRBJ1-1	CSGGMNTEAFF	TGCAGCGGCGGGATGAACACTGAAGCTTTCTTT
TRBV7-2	.	.	TRBJ2-2	CASSPNRAGELFF	TGTGCCAGCAGCCCCAACAGGGCCGGGGAGCTGTTTTTT
TRBV29-1	.	.	TRBJ1-3	CSVEVLGSPEYSGNTIYF	TGCAGCGTTGAAGTTCTGGGGAGCCCCGAGTACTCTGGAAACACCATATATTTT
TRBV14	TRBD1	.	TRBJ2-7	CASSQLLTGNHEQYF	TGTGCCAGCAGCCAACTATTGACAGGGAATCACGAGCAGTACTTC
TRBV18	.	many	TRBJ2-1	CASSPSNEQFF	TGTGCCAGCAGTCCGAGTAATGAGCAGTTCTTC
TRBV4-3	.	few	TRBJ2-7	CASSQRTEYEQYF	TGCGCCAGCAGCCAAAGGACAGAGTACGAGCAGTACTTC
TRBV20-1	.	.	TRBJ2-3	CSRGAQGKQYF	TGCAGCAGGGGGGCCCAAGGCAAGCAGTATTTT
TRBV7-9	TRBD2	.	TRBJ2-1	CASSIAGGGEQFF	TGTGCCAGCAGTATCGCGGGAGGGGGAGAGCAGTTCTTC
TRBV7-9	TRBD1	.	TRBJ1-1	CASSTPGQGAGEAFF	TGTGCCAGCAGCACTCCGGGACAGGGGGCAGGGGAAGCTTTCTTT
TRBV3-1	.	few	TRBJ2-7	CASSPVGRSIYEQYF	TGTGCCAGCAGCCCAGTAGGAAGGTCTATCTACGAGCAGTACTTC
TRBV7-2	TRBD2	few	TRBJ2-7	CASGLGTILFTEQYF	TGTGCCAGCGGACTAGGGACTATCCTCTTTACAGAGCAGTACTTC
TRBV5-1	TRBD2	.	TRBJ2-5	CASSPKTSGEETQYF	TGCGCCAGCAGCCCGAAGACTAGCGGAGAAGAGACCCAGTACTTC
TRBV12-3/TRBV12-4	.	few	TRBJ1-1	CASSATGSVNTEAFF	TGTGCCAGCAGTGCCACTGGGTCGGTGAACACTGAAGCTTTCTTT
TRBV20-1	.	many	TRBJ1-1	CSARQGGPNTEAFF	TGCAGTGCTAGACAGGGCGGGCCCAACACTGAAGCTTTCTTT
TRBV9	.	.	TRBJ2-1	CASSVDQYPNNEQFF	TGTGCCAGCAGCGTAGATCAGTACCCAAACAATGAGCAGTTCTTC
TRBV9	.	.	TRBJ2-5	CASSSLGDRETQYF	TGTGCCAGCAGCTCGTTGGGGGATCGGGAGACCCAGTACTTC
TRBV6-2/TRBV6-3	TRBD2	.	TRBJ2-1	CATRGGAKNEQFF	TGTGCCACTCGCGGGGGGGCCAAAAATGAGCAGTTCTTC
TRBV12-3/TRBV12-4	.	few	TRBJ2-3	CASCPLSTDTQYF	TGTGCCAGCTGTCCCCTAAGCACAGATACGCAGTATTTT
TRBV27	TRBD1	.	TRBJ2-7	CASSLDSGQMGHEQYF	TGTGCCAGCAGCTTAGACTCGGGACAGATGGGTCACGAGCAGTACTTC
TRBV5-1	.	few	TRBJ1-1	CASSVRTGSGRAFF	TGCGCCAGCAGCGTTCGAACAGGTTCGGGTAGGGCTTTCTTT
TRBV20-1	TRBD2	few	TRBJ2-3	CSASASGVSTDTQYF	TGCAGTGCTAGTGCTAGCGGGGTGAGCACAGATACGCAGTATTTT
TRBV9	.	few	TRBJ2-1	CASSVGVGSSYNEQFF	TGTGCCAGCAGCGTAGGCGTCGGGAGCTCCTACAATGAGCAGTTCTTC